The following is a T cell receptor beta chain sequence with its context. What it binds is unknown. RNA transcripts served as template for amplifying TCR beta CDR3 sequences. The first-round RT-PCR employed HTBI primers together with the Qiagen OneStep RT-PCR kit. A multiplex PCR was then performed as the second round. TCRdb re-derived calls from the multiplex PCR reads in MiXCR, one entry per CDR3 protein. Seen here are about 340,000 distinct CDR3 sequences, about a sixth observed once, and the top ten hold approximately 13%. Lactation, pregnancy, uncontrolled infections and other autoimmune diseases were all grounds for excluding patients. Orbital computed tomography, together with clinical symptoms, serum thyroxine, TRAb and thyroid ultrasound, was used for diagnosis. The data were obtained in a study of Graves' ophthalmopathy and Graves' hyperthyroidism. Study background: Peripheral blood was gathered at first diagnosis, ahead of any treatment whatsoever. Study-wide results and limits: In predicting ophthalmopathy progression, the model reached 70.59% sensitivity and around 72% specificity.

V was clipped by 6 bases and J by 8 bases; unmatched bases: 10. Germline V lookup: CDR1 MNHNS, CDR2 SASEGT. This CDR3 has 14 residues. The receptor comes from an adult man with Graves' ophthalmopathy. What was sequenced was peripheral blood. The rearrangement links TRBV6-1 to TRBJ1-2; 9 nucleotides agree with TRBD1. The CDR3 region is CASRQSGTGNGYTF. DNA for the CDR3: TGTGCCAGCAGACAATCCGGGACAGGGAACGGCTACACCTTC.